This T cell receptor (beta chain) was documented in a study of control samples from healthy donors and cancer patients. Repertoires were generated with immunoSEQ multiplex PCR, while TCRdb's copy carries only in-frame clones and drops some. The sample consists of 160,000 or so clones, 94% of them appearing once. Material: blood. The origin of this receptor is a woman in her thirties or forties in good health.

DNA of the CDR3: TGCGCCAGCAGCCAACGGGGCCCGGTCTCGACCCAGTACTTC. Its protein product is CASSQRGPVSTQYF. The J gene is TRBJ2-5, the V gene TRBV4-1; the D call may be TRBD1 or TRBD2 (5 bases each). The CDR3 has 14 residues. CDR1 is MGHRA, CDR2 YSYEKL, per germline. V was cut by 2 bases and J by 7 bases, with 14 bases left in between.